This TCR beta chain was identified during a study of breast tumors, draining lymph nodes, adjacent tissues. Findings and limits, study-wide: Compared with basal-like, luminal-like tumors shared significantly more repertoire with nontumor tissue. Tumor TCR diversity was below lymph nodes but above nontumor tissue.

With regard to this clonotype: Its antigen is still unknown.

V lost 2 bases and J 6 bases, leaving 16 bases between the germline ends. Germline-derived CDR1 and CDR2 are DFQATT and SNEGSKA (reference sequence). The CDR3 has 15 residues. TCRdb called the multiplex PCR reads again in MiXCR, with one record for every CDR3 protein. This sample has about 53,000 distinct CDR3 sequences, with less than 55% found just once. The TCR comes from a female donor with breast cancer. Some clones in this sample may be carry-over from other donors' samples. The chain joins TRBV20-1 to TRBJ1-4; D is possibly TRBD1 (6 bases). The specimen was breast tumor tissue. The DNA for the CDR3 is TGCAGTGCTAGATCGTACAGGGAAGGGGATGAAAAACTGTTTTTT. Protein product: CSARSYREGDEKLFF.